Included here is one TCR beta chain sequence, with context. The data were obtained in a study of blood T cell repertoires in COVID-19. Study as a whole: Acute and convalescent COVID-19 samples came from the United States, Italy and Spain.

Produced via immunoSEQ multiplex PCR; TCRdb's table is partial and in-frame only. The sample gives some 100,000 clones, about 86% of which show up once; just over 2% is in the top ten. This CDR3 has 15 amino acids. V lost 2 bases and J lost 5; bases outside the gene matches: 6. Per the germline V gene, CDR1 is KGHSH and CDR2 is LQKENI. This chain connects TRBV18 to TRBJ2-1, with TRBD2 matching over 7 bases. Sequencing was performed on peripheral blood. This receptor was taken from a man over 45 with COVID-19, enrolled during active disease. CDR3 coding DNA: TGTGCCAGCTCACCAGGGGGGAGCGGGAACAATGAGCAGTTCTTC. It codes for CASSPGGSGNNEQFF. The variable domain in full, with the rest retrieved from reference TRBV18 and TRBJ2-1, is NAGVMQNPRHLVRRRGQEARLRCSPMKGHSHVYWYRQLPEEGLKFMVYLQKENIIDESGMPKERFSAEFPKEGPSILRIQQVVRGDSAAYFCASSPGGSGNNEQFFGPGTRLTVL.